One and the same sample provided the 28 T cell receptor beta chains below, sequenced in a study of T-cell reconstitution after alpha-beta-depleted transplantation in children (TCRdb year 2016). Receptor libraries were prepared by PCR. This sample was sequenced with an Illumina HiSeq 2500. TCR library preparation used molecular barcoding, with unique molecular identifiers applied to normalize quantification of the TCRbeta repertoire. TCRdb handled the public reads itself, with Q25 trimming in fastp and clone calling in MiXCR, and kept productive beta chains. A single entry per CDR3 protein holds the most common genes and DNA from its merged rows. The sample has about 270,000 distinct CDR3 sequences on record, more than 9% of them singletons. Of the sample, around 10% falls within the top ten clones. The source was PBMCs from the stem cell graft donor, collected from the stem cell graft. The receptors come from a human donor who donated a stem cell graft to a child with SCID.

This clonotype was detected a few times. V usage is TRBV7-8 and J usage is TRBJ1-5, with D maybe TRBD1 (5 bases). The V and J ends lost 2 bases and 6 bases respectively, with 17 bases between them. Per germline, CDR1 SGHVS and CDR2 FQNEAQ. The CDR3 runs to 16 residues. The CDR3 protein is CASSLMVGFGGQPQHF. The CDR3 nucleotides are TGTGCCAGCAGCTTAATGGTTGGATTCGGGGGTCAGCCCCAGCATTTT.

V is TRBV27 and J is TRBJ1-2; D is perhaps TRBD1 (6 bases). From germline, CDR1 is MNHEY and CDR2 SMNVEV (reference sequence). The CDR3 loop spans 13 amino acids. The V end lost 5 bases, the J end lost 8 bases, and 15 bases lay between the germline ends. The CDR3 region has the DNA TGTGCCAGCAGTGCGGGGGGCGGGTCAGGCTACACCTTC. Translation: CASSAGGGSGYTF.

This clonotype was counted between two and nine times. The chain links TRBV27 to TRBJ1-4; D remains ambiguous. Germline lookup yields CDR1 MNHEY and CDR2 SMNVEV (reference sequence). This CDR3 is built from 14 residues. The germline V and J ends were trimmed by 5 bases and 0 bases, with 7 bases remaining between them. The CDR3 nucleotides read TGTGCCAGCAGTGCGTGGGCAACTAATGAAAAACTGTTTTTT. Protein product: CASSAWATNEKLFF.

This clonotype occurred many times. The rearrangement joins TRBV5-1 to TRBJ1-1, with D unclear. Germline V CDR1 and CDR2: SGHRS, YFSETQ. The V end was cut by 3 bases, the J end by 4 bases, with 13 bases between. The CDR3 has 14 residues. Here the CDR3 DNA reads TGCGCCAGCAGCTCCGGGTGGCTTGGCACTGAAGCTTTCTTT. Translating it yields CASSSGWLGTEAFF.

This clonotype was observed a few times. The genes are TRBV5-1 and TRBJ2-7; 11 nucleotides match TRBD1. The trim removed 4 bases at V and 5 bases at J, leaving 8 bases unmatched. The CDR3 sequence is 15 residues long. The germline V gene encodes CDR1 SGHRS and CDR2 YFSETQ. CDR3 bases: TGCGCCAGCAGCCCGGACAGGGGGCTATACCACGAGCAGTACTTC. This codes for CASSPDRGLYHEQYF.

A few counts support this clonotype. The CDR3 region is CAITAGDRTDTQYF. The CDR3 nucleotides are TGTGCCATCACAGCGGGGGACCGCACAGATACGCAGTATTTT. The J gene is TRBJ2-3, the V gene TRBV10-3, with 8 bases fitting TRBD2. The CDR3 contains 14 residues. Germline CDR1 is ENHRY and CDR2 is SYGVKD. The ends lost 7 bases at V and 1 base at J; junction bases unmatched: 4.

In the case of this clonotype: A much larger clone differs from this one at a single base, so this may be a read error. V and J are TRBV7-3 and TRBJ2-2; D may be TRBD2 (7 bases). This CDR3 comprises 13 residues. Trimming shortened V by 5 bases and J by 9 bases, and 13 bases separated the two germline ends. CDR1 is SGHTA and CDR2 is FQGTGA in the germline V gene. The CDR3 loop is CASSLGGPRELFF. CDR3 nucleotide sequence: TGTGCCAGCAGCCTGGGGGGGCCCAGGGAGCTGTTTTTT.

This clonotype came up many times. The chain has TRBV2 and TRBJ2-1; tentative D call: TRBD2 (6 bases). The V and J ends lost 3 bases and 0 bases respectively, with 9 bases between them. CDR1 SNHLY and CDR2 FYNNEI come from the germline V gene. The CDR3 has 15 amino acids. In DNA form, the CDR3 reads TGTGCCAGCAGTGAGACCGGGAGCTCCTACAATGAGCAGTTCTTC. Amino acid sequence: CASSETGSSYNEQFF.

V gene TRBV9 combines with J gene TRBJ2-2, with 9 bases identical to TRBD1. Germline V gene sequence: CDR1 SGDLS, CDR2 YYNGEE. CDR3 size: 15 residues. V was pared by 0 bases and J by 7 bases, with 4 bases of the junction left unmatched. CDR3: CASSVGQGGNGELFF. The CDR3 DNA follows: TGTGCCAGCAGCGTAGGACAGGGGGGTAACGGGGAGCTGTTTTTT.

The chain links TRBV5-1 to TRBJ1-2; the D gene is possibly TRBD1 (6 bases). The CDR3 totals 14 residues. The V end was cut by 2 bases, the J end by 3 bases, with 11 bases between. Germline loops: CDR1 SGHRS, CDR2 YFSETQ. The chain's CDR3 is CASSFEGDYYGYTF. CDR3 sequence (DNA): TGCGCCAGCAGCTTCGAGGGGGACTACTATGGCTACACCTTC.

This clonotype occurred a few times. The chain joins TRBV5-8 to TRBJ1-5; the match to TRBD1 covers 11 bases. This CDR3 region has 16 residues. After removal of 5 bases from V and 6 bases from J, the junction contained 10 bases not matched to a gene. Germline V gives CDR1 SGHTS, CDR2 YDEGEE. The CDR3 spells CASSTGDRGYSQPQHF. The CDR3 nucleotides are TGTGCCAGCAGTACCGGGGACAGGGGGTATAGTCAGCCCCAGCATTTT.

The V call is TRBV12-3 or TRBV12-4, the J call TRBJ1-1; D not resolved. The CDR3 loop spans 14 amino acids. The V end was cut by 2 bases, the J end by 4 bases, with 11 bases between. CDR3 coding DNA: TGTGCCAGCAGTTTAAGGGCTACAAGCACTGAAGCTTTCTTT. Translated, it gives CASSLRATSTEAFF.

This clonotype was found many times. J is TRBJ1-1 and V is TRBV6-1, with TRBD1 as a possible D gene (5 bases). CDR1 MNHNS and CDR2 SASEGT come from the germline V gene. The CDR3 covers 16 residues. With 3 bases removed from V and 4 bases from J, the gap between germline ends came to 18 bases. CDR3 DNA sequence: TGTGCCAGCAGTGATTACGGGGGGGAGCGGAGCACTGAAGCTTTCTTT. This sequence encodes CASSDYGGERSTEAFF.

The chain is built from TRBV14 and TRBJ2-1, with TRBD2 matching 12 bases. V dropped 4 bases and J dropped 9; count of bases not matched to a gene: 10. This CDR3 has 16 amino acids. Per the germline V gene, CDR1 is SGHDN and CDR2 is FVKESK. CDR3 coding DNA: TGTGCCAGCAGCCCGATCGTCCCGGGACTAGCGGGTGAGCAGTTCTTC. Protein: CASSPIVPGLAGEQFF.

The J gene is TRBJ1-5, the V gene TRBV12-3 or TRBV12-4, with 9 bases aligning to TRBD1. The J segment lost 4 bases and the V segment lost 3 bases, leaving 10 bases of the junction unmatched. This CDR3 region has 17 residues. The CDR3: CASSLVDRGIRNQPQHF. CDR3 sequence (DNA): TGTGCCAGCAGTTTGGTTGACAGGGGGATTCGGAATCAGCCCCAGCATTTT.

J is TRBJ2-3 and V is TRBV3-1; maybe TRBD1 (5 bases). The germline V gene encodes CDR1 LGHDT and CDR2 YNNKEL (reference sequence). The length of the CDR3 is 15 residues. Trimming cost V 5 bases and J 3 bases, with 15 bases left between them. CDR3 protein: CASSKLVPGTDTQYF. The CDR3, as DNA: TGTGCCAGCAGCAAGCTGGTCCCAGGGACAGATACGCAGTATTTT.

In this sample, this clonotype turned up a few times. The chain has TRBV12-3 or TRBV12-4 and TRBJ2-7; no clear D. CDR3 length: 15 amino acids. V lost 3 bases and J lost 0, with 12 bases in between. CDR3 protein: CASSFGPDSSYEQYF. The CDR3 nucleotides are TGTGCCAGCAGTTTCGGGCCTGATAGCTCCTACGAGCAGTACTTC.

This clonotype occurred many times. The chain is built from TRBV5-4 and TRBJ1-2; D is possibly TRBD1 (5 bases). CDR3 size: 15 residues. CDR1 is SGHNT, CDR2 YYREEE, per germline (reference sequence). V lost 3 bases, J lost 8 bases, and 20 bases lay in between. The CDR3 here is CASSSRSGTWGGYTF. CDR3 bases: TGTGCCAGCAGCTCCCGATCAGGGACCTGGGGCGGCTACACCTTC.

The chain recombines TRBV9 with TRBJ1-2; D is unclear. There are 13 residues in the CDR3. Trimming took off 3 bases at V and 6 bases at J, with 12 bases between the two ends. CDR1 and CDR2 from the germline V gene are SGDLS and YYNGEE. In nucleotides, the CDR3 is TGTGCCAGCAGCGCCAACCGTCTGGATGGCTACACCTTC. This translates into CASSANRLDGYTF.

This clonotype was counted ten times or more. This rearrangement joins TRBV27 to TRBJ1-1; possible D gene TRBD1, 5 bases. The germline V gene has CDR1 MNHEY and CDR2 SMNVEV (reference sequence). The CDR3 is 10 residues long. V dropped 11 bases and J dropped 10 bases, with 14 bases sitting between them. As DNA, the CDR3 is TGTGCCTCATGGGGGAATAGAGCTTTCTTT. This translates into CASWGNRAFF.

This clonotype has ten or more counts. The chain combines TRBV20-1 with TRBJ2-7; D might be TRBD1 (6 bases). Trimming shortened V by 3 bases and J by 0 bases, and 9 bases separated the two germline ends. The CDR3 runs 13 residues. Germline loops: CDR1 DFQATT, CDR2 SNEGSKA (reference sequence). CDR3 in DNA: TGCAGTGCTAGTCCAGGGGACTCCTACGAGCAGTACTTC. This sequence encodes CSASPGDSYEQYF.

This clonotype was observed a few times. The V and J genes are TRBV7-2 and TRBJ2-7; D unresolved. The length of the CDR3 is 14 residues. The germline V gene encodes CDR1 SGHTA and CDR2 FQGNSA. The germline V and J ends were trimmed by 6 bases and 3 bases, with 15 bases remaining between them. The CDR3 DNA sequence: TGTGCCAGCAGTTTTTACACCAGAGTCTACGAGCAGTACTTC. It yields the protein CASSFYTRVYEQYF.

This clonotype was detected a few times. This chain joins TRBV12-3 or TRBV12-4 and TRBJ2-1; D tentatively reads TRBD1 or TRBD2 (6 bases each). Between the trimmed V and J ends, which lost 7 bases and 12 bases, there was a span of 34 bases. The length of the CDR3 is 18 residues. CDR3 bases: TGTGCCAGCACACGAGAGGGGGGCGGGACCCCATCGTCATCCGTGCAGTTCTTC. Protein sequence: CASTREGGGTPSSSVQFF.

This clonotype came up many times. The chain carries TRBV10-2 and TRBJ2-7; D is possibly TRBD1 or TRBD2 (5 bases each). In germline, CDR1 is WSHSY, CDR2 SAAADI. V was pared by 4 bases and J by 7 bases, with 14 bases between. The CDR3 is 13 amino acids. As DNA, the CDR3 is TGCGCCAGCAGTGGGGGAAACTGGGGGGAGCAGTACTTC. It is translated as CASSGGNWGEQYF.

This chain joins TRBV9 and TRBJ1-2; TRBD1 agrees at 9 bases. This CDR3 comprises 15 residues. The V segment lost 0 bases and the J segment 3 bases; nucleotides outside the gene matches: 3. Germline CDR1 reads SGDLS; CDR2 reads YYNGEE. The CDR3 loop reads CASSVADRGYYGYTF. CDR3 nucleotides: TGTGCCAGCAGCGTAGCGGACAGGGGCTACTATGGCTACACCTTC.

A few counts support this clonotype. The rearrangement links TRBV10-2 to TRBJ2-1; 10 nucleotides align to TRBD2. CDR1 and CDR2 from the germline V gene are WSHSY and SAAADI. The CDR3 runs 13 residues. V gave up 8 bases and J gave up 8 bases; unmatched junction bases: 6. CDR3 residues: CASERGGGYEQFF. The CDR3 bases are TGCGCCAGCGAGCGGGGGGGAGGGTATGAGCAGTTCTTC.

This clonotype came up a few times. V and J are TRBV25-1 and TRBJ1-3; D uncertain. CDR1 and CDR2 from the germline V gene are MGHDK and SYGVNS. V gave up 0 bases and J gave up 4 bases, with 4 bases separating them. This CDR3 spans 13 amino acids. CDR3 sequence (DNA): TGTGCCAGCAGTGAATATGGCGGAAACACCATATATTTT. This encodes CASSEYGGNTIYF. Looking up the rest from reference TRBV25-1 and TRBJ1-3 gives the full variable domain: EADIYQTPRYLVIGTGKKITLECSQTMGHDKMYWYQQDPGMELHLIHYSYGVNSTEKGDLSSESTVSRIRTEHFPLTLESARPSHTSQYLCASSEYGGNTIYFGEGSWLTVV.

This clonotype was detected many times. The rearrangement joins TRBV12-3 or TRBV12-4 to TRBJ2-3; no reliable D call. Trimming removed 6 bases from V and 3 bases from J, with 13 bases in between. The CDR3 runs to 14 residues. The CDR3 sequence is CASSLRVGTDTQYF. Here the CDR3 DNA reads TGTGCCAGCAGCCTAAGGGTGGGGACAGATACGCAGTATTTT.